This record concerns one TCR beta chain sequence. Its specificity is unknown. This record belongs to a study of shared clonotypes between healthy human individuals. Notes on the study in general: Across subsets, estimated richness was generally greater for naive than for memory populations. Only a few donors were included, so the genetic and exposure-history diversity represented was limited.

Authors' methods: As immunoSEQ supplied junction-only sequences (without quality scores), filtering differed. Clones were read by immunoSEQ multiplex PCR, and TCRdb kept only the in-frame ones, dropping some. From that table come the V and J calls and clone size; the DNA was used to work out D and trimming. The sample carries 550,000 to 700,000 clones, around 73% recorded once. The germline V and J ends were trimmed by 3 bases and 1 base, with 21 bases remaining between them. The CDR3 is 18 amino acids. Germline V CDR1 and CDR2: SEHNR, FQNEAQ (reference sequence). Sequenced: memory CD4+ T cells sorted from blood. As for subset: CD45RA-negative fraction. The V call is TRBV7-9, the J call TRBJ2-5; tentative D call: TRBD2 (6 bases). The clonotype was recovered from a woman aged 25 to 45 in good health. The CDR3 region has the DNA TGTGCCAGCAGCTTCCTAGGTGGGGGGTATTCCCCCCAAGAGACCCAGTACTTC. Amino acids: CASSFLGGGYSPQETQYF.